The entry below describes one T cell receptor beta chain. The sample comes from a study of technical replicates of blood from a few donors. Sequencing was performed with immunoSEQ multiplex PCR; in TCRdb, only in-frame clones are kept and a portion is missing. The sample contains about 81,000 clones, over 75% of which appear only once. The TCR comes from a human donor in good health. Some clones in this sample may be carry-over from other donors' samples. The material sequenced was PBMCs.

The CDR3 DNA follows: TGCGCCAGCAGCTTGGCCGGTTCTAGCGCGAACACCGGGGAGCTGTTTTTT. This encodes CASSLAGSSANTGELFF. The chain recombines TRBV5-1 with TRBJ2-2; tentatively, D is TRBD2 (6 bases). V lost 0 bases, J lost 0 bases, and 12 bases lay in between. CDR1 is SGHRS and CDR2 is YFSETQ in the germline V gene. This CDR3 comprises 17 residues.